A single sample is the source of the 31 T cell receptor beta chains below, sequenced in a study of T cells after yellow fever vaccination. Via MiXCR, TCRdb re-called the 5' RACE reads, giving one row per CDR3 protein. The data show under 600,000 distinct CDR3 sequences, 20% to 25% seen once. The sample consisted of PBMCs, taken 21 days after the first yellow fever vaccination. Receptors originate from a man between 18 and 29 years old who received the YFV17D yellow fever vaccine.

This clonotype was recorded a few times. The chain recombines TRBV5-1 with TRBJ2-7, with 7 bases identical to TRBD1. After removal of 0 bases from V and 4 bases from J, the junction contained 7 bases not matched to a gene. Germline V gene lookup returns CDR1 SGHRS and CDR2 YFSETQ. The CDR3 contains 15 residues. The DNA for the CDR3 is TGCGCCAGCAGCTTGGAAGGGACAGCGGCGTACGAGCAGTACTTC. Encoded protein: CASSLEGTAAYEQYF. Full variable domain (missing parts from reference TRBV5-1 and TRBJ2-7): KAGVTQTPRYLIKTRGQQVTLSCSPISGHRSVSWYQQTPGQGLQFLFEYFSETQRNKGNFPGRFSGRQFSNSRSEMNVSTLELGDSALYLCASSLEGTAAYEQYFGPGTRLTVT.

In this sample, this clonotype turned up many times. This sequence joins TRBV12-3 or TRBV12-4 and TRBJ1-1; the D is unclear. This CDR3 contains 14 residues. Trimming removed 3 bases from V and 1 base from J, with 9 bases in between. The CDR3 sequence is CASSFQSSNTEAFF. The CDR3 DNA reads TGTGCCAGCAGTTTTCAGAGCTCGAACACTGAAGCTTTCTTT.

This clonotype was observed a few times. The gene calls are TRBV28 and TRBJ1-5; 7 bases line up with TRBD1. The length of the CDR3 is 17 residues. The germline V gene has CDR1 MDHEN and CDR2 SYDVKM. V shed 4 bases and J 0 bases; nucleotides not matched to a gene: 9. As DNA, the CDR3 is TGTGCCAGCAGTTGGGACAGAGACCCTTATAGCAATCAGCCCCAGCATTTT. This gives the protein CASSWDRDPYSNQPQHF.

CDR3 sequence: CASSFGDSTNTGELFF. The CDR3, as DNA: TGCGCCAGCAGCTTCGGGGACAGCACGAACACCGGGGAGCTGTTTTTT. The chain joins TRBV5-1 to TRBJ2-2; 7 bases line up with TRBD1. V was clipped by 2 bases and J by 0 bases; unmatched bases: 4. The CDR3 is 16 residues long. CDR1 is SGHRS and CDR2 is YFSETQ in the germline V gene. The complete variable domain, with remaining parts taken from reference TRBV5-1 and TRBJ2-2, reads KAGVTQTPRYLIKTRGQQVTLSCSPISGHRSVSWYQQTPGQGLQFLFEYFSETQRNKGNFPGRFSGRQFSNSRSEMNVSTLELGDSALYLCASSFGDSTNTGELFFGEGSRLTVL.

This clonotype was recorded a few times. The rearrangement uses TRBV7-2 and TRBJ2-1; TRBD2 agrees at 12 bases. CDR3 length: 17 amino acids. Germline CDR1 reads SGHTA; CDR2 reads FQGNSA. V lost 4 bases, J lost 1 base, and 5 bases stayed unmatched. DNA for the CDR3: TGTGCCAGCAGCTCGACTAGCGGGGGACTATCCTACAATGAGCAGTTCTTC. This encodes CASSSTSGGLSYNEQFF.

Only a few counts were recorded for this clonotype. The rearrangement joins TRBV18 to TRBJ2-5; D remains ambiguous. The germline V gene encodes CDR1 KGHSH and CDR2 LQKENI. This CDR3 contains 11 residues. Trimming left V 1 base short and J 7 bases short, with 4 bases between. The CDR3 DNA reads TGTGCCAGCTCACCACGGGGGACCCAGTACTTC. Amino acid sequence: CASSPRGTQYF. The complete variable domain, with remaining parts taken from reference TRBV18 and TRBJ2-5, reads NAGVMQNPRHLVRRRGQEARLRCSPMKGHSHVYWYRQLPEEGLKFMVYLQKENIIDESGMPKERFSAEFPKEGPSILRIQQVVRGDSAAYFCASSPRGTQYFGPGTRLLVL.

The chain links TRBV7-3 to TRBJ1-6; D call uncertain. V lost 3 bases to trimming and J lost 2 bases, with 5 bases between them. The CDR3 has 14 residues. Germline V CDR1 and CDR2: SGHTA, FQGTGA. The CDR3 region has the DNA TGTGCCAGCAGCTTTGAGCCCTATAATTCACCCCTCCACTTT. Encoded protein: CASSFEPYNSPLHF.

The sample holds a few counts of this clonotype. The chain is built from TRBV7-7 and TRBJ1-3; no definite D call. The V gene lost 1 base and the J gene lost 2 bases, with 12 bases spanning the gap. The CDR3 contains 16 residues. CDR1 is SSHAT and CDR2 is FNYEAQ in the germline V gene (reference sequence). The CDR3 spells CASSLVQGPTGNTIYF. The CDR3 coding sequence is TGTGCCAGCAGCTTAGTTCAAGGGCCAACTGGAAACACCATATATTTT.

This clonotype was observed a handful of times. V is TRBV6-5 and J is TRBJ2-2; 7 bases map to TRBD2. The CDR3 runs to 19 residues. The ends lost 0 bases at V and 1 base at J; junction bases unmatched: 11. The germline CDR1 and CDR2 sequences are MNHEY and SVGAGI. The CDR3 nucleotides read TGTGCCAGCAGTTACTCTTTCCCCCCAGCGGGGAAGAACACCGGGGAGCTGTTTTTT. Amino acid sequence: CASSYSFPPAGKNTGELFF.

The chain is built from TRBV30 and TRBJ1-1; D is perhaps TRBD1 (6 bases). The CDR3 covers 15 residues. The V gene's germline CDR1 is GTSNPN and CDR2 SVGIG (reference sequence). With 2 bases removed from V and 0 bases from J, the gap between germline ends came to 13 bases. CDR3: CAWSRIGQMNTEAFF. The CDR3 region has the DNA TGTGCCTGGAGTCGGATTGGACAGATGAACACTGAAGCTTTCTTT.

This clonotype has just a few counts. The CDR3 bases are TGTGCCAGCAGCCCGAGGATCGGGGAGCTGTTTTTT. Translated: CASSPRIGELFF. This rearrangement joins TRBV7-2 to TRBJ2-2; D gene uncertain. The germline CDR1 and CDR2 sequences are SGHTA and FQGNSA. Trimming pared 5 bases from V and 7 bases from J, leaving 8 bases between. The CDR3 length is 12 residues.

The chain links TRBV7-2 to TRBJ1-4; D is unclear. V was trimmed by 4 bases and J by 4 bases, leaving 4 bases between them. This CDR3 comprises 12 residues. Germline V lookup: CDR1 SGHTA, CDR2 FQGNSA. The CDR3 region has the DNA TGTGCCAGCAGCTCCAATAATGAAAAACTGTTTTTT. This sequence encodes CASSSNNEKLFF.

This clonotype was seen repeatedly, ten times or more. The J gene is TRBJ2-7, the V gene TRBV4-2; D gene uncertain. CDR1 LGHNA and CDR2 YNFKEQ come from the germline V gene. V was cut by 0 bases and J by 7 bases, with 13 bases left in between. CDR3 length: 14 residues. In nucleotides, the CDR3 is TGTGCCAGCAGCCAAGAATTAGGGTCTTGGGAGCAGTACTTC. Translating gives CASSQELGSWEQYF.

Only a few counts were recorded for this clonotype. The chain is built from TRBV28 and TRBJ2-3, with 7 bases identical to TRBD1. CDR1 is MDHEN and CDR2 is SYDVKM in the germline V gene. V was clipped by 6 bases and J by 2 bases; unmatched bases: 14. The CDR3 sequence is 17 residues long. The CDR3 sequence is CASSLNPGQINTDTQYF. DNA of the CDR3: TGTGCCAGCAGCCTCAACCCGGGACAGATAAACACAGATACGCAGTATTTT.

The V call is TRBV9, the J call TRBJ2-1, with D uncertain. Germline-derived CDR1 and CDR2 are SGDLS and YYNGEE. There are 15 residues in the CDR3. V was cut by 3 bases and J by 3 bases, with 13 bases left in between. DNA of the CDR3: TGTGCCAGCAGCGGCGGCGTGGCGTTCTACAATGAGCAGTTCTTC. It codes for CASSGGVAFYNEQFF.

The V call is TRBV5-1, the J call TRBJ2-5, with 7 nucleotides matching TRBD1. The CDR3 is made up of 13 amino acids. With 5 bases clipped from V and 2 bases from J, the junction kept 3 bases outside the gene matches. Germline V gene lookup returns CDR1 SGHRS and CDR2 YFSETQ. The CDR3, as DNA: TGCGCCAGCAGATGGACAGGTCAAGAGACCCAGTACTTC. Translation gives CASRWTGQETQYF.

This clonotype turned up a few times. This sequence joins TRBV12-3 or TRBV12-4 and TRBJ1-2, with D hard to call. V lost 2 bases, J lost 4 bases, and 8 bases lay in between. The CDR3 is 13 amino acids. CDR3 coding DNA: TGTGCCAGCAGTTTACTGGCTGGCTATGGCTACACCTTC. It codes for CASSLLAGYGYTF.

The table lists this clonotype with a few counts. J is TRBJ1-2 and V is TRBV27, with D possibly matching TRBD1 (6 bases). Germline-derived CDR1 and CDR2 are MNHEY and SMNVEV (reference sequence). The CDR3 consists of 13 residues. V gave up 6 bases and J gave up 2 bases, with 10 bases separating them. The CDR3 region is CASRDSRNYGYTF. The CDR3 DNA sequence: TGTGCCAGCAGGGACAGCCGCAACTATGGCTACACCTTC.

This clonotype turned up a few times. The CDR3 DNA is TGTGCCAGTAGTATAGCAGGGGTGGGGACAGATACGCAGTATTTT. This codes for CASSIAGVGTDTQYF. V and J are TRBV19 and TRBJ2-3; weak D call: TRBD1 (6 bases). V gave up 1 base and J gave up 3 bases, with 11 bases separating them. The length of the CDR3 is 15 residues. The germline gives CDR1 LNHDA, CDR2 SQIVND (reference sequence).

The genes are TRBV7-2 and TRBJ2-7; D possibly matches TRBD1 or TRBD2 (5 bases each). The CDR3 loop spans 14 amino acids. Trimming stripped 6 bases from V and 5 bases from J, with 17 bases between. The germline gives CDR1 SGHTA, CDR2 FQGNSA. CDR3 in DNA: TGTGCCAGCAGGTCTCAGGGACCGATGCACGAGCAGTACTTC. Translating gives CASRSQGPMHEQYF.

Written as DNA, the CDR3 is TGTGCCAGCTCGGGACAGGGAAGTCGTAGCAATCAGCCCCAGCATTTT. This translates into CASSGQGSRSNQPQHF. The V call is TRBV12-3 or TRBV12-4, the J call TRBJ1-5; 9 nucleotides match TRBD1. This CDR3 has 16 amino acids. J was trimmed by 0 bases and V by 8 bases; bases with no gene match: 8.

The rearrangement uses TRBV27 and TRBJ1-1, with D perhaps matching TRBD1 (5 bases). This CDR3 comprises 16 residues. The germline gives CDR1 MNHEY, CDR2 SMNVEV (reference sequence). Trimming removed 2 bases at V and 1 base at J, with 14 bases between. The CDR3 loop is CASSLEGWGTNTEAFF. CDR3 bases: TGTGCCAGCAGTTTAGAGGGGTGGGGGACGAACACTGAAGCTTTCTTT.

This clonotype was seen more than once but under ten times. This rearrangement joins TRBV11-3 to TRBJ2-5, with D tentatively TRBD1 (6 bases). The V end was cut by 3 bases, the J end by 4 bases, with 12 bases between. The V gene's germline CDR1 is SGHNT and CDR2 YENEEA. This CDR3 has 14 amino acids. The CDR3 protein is CASSFSQGGETQYF. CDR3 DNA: TGTGCCAGCAGCTTCTCCCAAGGGGGAGAGACCCAGTACTTC.

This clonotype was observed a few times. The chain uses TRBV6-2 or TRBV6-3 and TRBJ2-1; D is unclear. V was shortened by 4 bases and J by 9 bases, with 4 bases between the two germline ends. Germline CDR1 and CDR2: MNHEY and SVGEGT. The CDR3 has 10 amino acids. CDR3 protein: CASSSGEQFF. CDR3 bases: TGTGCCAGCAGTTCCGGTGAGCAGTTCTTC.

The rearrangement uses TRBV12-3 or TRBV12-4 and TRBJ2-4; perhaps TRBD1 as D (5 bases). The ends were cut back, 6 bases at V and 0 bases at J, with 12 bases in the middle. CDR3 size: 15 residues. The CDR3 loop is CASRGYQGAKNIQYF. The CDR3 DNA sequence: TGTGCCAGCAGGGGATACCAGGGAGCCAAAAACATTCAGTACTTC.

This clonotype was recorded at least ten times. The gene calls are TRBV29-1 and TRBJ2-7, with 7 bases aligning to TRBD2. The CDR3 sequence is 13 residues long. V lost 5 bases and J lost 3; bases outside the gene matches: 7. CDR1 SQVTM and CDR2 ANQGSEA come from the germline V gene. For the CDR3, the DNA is TGCAGCGTTCTTGGGACTACCAGCTACGAGCAGTACTTC. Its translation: CSVLGTTSYEQYF.

CDR3: CASSYSAGRGNTQYF. DNA for the CDR3: TGTGCCAGCAGTTACTCTGCAGGGCGCGGGAATACGCAGTATTTT. The V gene is TRBV6-2 or TRBV6-3, the J gene TRBJ2-3; D is possibly TRBD2 (6 bases). The germline CDR1 and CDR2 sequences are MNHEY and SVGEGT. The CDR3 has 15 residues. V lost 0 bases and J 7 bases, leaving 14 bases between the germline ends.

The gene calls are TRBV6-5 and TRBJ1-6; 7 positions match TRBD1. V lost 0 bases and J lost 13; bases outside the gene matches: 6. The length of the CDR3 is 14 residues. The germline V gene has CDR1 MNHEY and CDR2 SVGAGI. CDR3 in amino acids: CASSYSAGGAPLHF. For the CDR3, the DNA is TGTGCCAGCAGTTACTCGGCAGGGGGAGCGCCCCTCCACTTT.

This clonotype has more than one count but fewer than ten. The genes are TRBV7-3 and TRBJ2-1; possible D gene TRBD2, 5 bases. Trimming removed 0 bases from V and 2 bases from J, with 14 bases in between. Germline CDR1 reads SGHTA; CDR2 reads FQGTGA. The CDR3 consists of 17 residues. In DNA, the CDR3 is TGTGCCAGCAGCTTAACGAGGGTGGGCGCGCCCTACAATGAGCAGTTCTTC. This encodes CASSLTRVGAPYNEQFF. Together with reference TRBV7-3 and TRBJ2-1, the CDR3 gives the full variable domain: GAGVSQTPSNKVTEKGKYVELRCDPISGHTALYWYRQSLGQGPEFLIYFQGTGAADDSGLPNDRFFAVRPEGSVSTLKIQRTERGDSAVYLCASSLTRVGAPYNEQFFGPGTRLTVL.

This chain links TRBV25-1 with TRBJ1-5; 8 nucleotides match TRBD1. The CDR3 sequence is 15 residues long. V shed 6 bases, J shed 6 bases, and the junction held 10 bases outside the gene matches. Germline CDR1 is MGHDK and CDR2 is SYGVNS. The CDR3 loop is CASSATGAGSQPQHF. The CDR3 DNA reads TGTGCCAGCAGCGCGACAGGGGCCGGTAGTCAGCCCCAGCATTTT.

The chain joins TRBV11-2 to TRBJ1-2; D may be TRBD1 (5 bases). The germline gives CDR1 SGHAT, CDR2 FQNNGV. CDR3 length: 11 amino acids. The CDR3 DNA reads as TGTGCTTCGTGGGGGAGAGATGGCTACACCTTC. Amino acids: CASWGRDGYTF.